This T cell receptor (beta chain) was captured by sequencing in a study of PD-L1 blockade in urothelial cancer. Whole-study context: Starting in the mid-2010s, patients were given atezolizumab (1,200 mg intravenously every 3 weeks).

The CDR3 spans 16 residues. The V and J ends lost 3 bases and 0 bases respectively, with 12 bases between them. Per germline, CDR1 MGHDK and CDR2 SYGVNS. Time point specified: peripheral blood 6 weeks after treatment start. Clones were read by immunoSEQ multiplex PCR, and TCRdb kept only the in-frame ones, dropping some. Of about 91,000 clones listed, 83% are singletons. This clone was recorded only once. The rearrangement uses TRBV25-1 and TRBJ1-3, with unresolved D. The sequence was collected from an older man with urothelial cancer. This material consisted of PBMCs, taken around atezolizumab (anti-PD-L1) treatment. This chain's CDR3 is CASSEERLHSGNTIYF. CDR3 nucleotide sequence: TGTGCCAGCAGTGAGGAGCGACTCCACTCTGGAAACACCATATATTTT.